One T cell receptor beta chain is described in this entry. The data stem from a study of identical twins. Using its own MiXCR run on the 5' RACE reads, TCRdb lists one record per CDR3 protein. The profile shows about 730,000 distinct CDR3 sequences, 21% of them singletons. These records were also assigned to another study, of T cells expressing NK-cell markers.

Material for sequencing was PBMCs. The sequence was obtained from a young woman in good health.

The CDR3 region is CSARDPQGQGFYEQYF. The CDR3 nucleotides read TGCAGTGCTAGAGATCCTCAGGGACAGGGTTTTTACGAGCAGTACTTC. V gene TRBV20-1 combines with J gene TRBJ2-7; TRBD1 aligns across 9 bases. The CDR3 runs 16 residues. Germline loops: CDR1 DFQATT, CDR2 SNEGSKA (reference sequence). V was clipped by 0 bases and J by 4 bases; unmatched bases: 10.